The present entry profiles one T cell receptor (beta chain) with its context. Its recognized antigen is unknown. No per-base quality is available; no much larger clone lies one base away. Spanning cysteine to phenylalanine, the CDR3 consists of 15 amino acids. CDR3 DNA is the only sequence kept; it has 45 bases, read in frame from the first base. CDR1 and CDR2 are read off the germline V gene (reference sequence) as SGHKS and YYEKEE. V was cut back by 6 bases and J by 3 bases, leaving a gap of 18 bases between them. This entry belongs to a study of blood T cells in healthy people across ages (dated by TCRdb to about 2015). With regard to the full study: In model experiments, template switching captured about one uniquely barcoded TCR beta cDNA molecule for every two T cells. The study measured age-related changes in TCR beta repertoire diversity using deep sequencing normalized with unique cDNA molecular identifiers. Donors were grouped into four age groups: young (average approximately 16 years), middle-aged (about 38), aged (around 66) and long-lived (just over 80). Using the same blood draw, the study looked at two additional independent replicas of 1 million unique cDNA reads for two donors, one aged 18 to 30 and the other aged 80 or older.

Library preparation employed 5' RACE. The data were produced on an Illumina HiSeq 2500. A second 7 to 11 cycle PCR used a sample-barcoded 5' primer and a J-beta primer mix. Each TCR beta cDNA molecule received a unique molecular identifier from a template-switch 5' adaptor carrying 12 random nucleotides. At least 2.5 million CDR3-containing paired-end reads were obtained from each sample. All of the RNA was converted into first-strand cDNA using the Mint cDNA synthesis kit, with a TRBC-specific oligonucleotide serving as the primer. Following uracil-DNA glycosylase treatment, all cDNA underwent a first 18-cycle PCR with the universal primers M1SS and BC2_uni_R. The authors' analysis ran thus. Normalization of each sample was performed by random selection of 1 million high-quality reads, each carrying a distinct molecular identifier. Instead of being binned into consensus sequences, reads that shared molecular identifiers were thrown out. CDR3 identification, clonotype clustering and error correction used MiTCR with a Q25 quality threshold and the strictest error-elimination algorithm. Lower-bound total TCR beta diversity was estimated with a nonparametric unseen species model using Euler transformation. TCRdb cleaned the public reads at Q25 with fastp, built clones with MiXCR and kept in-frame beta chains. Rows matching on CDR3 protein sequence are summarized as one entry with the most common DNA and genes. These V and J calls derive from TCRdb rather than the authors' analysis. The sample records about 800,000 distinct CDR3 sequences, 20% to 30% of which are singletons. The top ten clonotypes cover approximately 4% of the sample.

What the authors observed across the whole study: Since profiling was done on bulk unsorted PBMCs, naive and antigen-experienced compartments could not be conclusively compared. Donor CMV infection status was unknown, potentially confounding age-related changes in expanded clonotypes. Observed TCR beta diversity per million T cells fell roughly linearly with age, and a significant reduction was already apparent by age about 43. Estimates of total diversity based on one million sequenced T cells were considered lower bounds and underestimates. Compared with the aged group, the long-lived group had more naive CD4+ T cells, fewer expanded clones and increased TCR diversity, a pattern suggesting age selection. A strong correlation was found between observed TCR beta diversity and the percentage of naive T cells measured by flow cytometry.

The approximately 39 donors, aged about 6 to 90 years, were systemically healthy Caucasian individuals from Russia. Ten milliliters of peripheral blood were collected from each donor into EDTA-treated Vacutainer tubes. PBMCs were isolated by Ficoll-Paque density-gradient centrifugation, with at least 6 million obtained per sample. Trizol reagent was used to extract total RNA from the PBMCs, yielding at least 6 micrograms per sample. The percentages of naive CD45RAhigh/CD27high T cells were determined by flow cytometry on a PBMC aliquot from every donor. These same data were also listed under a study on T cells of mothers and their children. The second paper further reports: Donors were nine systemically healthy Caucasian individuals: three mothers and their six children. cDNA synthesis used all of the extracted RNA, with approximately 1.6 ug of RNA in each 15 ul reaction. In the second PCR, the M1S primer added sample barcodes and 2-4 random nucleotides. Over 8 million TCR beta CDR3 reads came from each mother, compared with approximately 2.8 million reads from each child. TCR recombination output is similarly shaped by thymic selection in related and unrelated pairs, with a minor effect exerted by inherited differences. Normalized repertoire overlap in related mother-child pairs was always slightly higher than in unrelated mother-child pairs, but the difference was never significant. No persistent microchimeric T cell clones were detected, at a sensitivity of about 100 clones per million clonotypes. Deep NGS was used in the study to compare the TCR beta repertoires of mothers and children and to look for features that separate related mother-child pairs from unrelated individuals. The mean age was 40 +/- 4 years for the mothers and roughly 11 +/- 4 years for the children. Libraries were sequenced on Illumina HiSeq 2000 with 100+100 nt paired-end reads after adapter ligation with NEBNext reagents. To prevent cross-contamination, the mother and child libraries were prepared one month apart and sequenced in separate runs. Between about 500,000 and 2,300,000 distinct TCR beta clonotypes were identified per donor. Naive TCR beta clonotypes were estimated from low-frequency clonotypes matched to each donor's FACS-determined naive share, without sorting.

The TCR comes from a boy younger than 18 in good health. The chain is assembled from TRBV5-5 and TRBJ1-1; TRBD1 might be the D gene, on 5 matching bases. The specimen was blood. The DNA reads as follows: TGTGCCAGCAAGTCCACCTCGGGAGGGGACACTGAAGCTTTCTTT. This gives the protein CASKSTSGGDTEAFF.